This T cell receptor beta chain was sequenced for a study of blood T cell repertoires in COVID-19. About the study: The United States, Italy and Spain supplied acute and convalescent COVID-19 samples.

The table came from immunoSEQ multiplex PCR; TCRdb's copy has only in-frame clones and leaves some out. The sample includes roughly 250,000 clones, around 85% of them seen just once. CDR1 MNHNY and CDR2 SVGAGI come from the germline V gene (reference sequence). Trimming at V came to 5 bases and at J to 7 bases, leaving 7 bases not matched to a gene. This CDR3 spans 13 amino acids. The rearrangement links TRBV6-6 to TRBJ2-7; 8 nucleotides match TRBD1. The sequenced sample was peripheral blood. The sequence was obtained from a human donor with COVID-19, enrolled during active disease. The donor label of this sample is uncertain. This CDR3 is CASSGQGRREQYF. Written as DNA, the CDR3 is TGTGCCAGCAGTGGACAGGGTCGGCGAGAGCAGTACTTC.